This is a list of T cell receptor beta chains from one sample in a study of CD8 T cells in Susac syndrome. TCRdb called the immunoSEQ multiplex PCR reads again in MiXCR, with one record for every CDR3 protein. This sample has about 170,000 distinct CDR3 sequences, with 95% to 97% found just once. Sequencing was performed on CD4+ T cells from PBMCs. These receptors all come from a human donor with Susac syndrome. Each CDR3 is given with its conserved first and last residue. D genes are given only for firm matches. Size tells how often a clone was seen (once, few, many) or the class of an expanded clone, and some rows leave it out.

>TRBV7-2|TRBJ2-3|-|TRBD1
CASSRPQGAETQYF
TGTGCCAGCAGCCGACCTCAGGGGGCGGAAACGCAGTATTTT
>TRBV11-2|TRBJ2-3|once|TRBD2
CASSWTSPDTQYF
TGTGCCAGCAGCTGGACTAGCCCAGATACGCAGTATTTT
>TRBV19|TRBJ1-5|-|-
CASSGDSNQPQHF
TGTGCCAGTAGTGGGGATAGCAATCAGCCCCAGCATTTT
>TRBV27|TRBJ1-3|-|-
CASSRTADGNTIYF
TGTGCCAGCTCACGGACAGCAGATGGAAACACCATATATTTT
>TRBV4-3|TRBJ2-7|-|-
CASARGEGSYEQYF
TGCGCCAGCGCCAGGGGGGAGGGCTCCTACGAGCAGTACTTC
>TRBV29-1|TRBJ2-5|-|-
CSVVSIGGTQETQYF
TGCAGCGTTGTGAGCATCGGCGGGACCCAAGAGACCCAGTACTTC
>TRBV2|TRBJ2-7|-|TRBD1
CATGQGYEQYF
TGTGCCACGGGACAGGGCTACGAGCAGTACTTC
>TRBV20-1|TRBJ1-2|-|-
CSHVSSRGYGYTF
TGCAGCCATGTGTCCAGCAGGGGCTACGGCTACACCTTC
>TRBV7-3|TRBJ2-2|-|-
CASSLTGELFF
TGTGCCAGCAGCTTAACCGGGGAGCTGTTTTTT
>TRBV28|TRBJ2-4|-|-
CASSLTKNIQYF
TGTGCCAGCAGTTTGACCAAAAACATTCAGTACTTC
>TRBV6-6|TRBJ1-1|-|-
CASRLHTEAFF
TGTGCCAGCAGACTACACACTGAAGCTTTCTTT
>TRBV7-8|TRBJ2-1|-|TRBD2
CASISSSGGVNEQFF
TGTGCCAGCATCTCTTCTAGCGGGGGCGTTAATGAGCAGTTCTTC
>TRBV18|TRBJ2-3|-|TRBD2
CASSPQSSASGRTDTQYF
TGTGCCAGCTCACCCCAGTCTTCGGCTAGCGGGAGAACAGATACGCAGTATTTT
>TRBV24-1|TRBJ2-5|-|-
CATSDSSPETQYF
TGTGCCACCAGTGATTCTAGCCCAGAGACCCAGTACTTC
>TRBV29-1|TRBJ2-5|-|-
CSTMSLQLLETQYF
TGCAGCACGATGTCCCTACAACTTTTGGAGACCCAGTACTTC
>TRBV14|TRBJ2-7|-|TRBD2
CASSQGTSVSYEQYF
TGTGCCAGCAGCCAAGGGACTAGCGTTTCCTACGAGCAGTACTTC
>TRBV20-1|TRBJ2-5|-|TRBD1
CSANPTGGETQYF
TGCAGTGCTAACCCGACAGGGGGAGAGACCCAGTACTTC
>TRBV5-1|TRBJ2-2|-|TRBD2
CASSGQAGGNTGELFF
TGCGCCAGCAGCGGACAAGCGGGGGGGAACACCGGGGAGCTGTTTTTT
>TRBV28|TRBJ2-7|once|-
CASSGGKDRQYF
TGTGCCAGCAGCGGAGGGAAGGATCGGCAGTACTTC
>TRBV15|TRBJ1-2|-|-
CATSAGYGYTF
TGTGCCACCTCTGCGGGCTATGGCTACACCTTC
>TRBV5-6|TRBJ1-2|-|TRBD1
CASSFDRENGYTF
TGTGCCAGCAGCTTCGACAGGGAAAATGGCTACACCTTC
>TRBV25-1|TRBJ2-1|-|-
CASSDLPWGEQFF
TGTGCCAGCAGTGACCTCCCGTGGGGTGAGCAGTTCTTC
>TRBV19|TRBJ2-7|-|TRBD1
CASSTSGQGAHEQYF
TGTGCCAGTAGTACCTCGGGACAGGGGGCCCACGAGCAGTACTTC
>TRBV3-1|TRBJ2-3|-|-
CASSQDRATDTQYF
TGTGCCAGCAGCCAAGACAGGGCCACAGATACGCAGTATTTT
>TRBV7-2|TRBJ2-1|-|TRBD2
CASRWTSGAYNEQFF
TGTGCCAGCAGATGGACTAGCGGCGCCTACAATGAGCAGTTCTTC
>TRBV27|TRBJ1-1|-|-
CASSFRQANTEAFF
TGTGCCAGCAGTTTCCGTCAGGCCAACACTGAAGCTTTCTTT
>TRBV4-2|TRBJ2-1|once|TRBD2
CASSQKWGLADNEQFF
TGTGCCAGCAGCCAGAAGTGGGGACTAGCCGACAATGAGCAGTTCTTC
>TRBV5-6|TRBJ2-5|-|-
CASSSPGTRQETQYF
TGTGCCAGCAGCTCCCCCGGGACACGACAAGAGACCCAGTACTTC
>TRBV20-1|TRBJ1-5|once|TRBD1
CSAKKTGLNQPQHF
TGCAGTGCTAAAAAGACAGGGCTCAATCAGCCCCAGCATTTT
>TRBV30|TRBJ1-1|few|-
CAWSVWGNTEAFF
TGTGCCTGGAGTGTATGGGGGAACACTGAAGCTTTCTTT
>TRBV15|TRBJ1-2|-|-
CATSWGRLKGYTF
TGTGCCACCAGCTGGGGGCGCTTGAAAGGCTACACCTTC